This T cell receptor beta chain is drawn from a study of T-cell memory formation after mild COVID-19. TCRdb reanalysed the 5' RACE reads using MiXCR and keeps one entry per CDR3 protein. Of more than 350,000 distinct CDR3 sequences in the sample, around a fifth are singletons; the top ten hold around 12%. Germline lookup yields CDR1 DFQATT and CDR2 SNEGSKA (reference sequence). V was pared by 4 bases and J by 6 bases, with 11 bases of the junction left unmatched. The CDR3 is 14 amino acids. The TCR comes from an adult woman who had mild COVID-19 (a few samples of this study predate the infection). Cell type and time point are not known. The gene calls are TRBV20-1 and TRBJ2-7; TRBD2 matches at 8 bases. What was sequenced was PBMCs or a T cell subset sorted from them (not recorded which). CDR3 in DNA: TGCAGTGCTAAACTAGCGGAGAGGGGATTCGAGCAGTACTTC. Translation: CSAKLAERGFEQYF.